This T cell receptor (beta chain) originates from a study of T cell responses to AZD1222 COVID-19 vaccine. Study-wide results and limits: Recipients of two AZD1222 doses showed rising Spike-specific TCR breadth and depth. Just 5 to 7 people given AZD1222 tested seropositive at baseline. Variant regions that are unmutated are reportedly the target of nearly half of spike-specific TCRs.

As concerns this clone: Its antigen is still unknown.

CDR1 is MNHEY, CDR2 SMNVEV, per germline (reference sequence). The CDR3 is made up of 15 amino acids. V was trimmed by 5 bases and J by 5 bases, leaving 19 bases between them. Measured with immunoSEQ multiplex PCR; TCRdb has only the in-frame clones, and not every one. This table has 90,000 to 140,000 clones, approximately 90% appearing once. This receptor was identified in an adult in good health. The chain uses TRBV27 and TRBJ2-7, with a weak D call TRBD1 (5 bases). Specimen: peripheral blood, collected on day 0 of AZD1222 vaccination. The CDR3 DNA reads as TGTGCCAGCAGTCGCAAAGGGGTAGCTGCCGACGAGCAGTACTTC. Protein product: CASSRKGVAADEQYF.